This T cell receptor (beta chain) came from a study of blood T cell repertoires in COVID-19. Study at large: Acute and convalescent COVID-19 specimens originated in the United States, Italy and Spain. In each case, the material was cDNA or gDNA derived from T cells, B-cell-depleted T cells, or PBMCs.

Original processing notes: The authors estimated nucleated cell counts from reference gene primer amplification. TCRdb's copy holds only in-frame clones and misses some; the assay was immunoSEQ multiplex PCR. That table gives V, J and clone size, and the DNA gave D and trimming. The sample has roughly 41,000 clones, around 89% seen once. This clone occurred a few times. The CDR3 totals 13 residues. The ends lost 6 bases at V and 7 bases at J; junction bases unmatched: 9. Germline V CDR1 and CDR2: LNHDA, SQIVND (reference sequence). This clonotype was sampled from a human donor in a cohort sampled during active COVID-19. The chain is built from TRBV19 and TRBJ2-7; 7 positions agree with TRBD2. Sequences were obtained from peripheral blood. The CDR3 DNA reads as TGTGCCAGTAGCCTCGAACTAGCGAGGGAGCAGTACTTC. As protein: CASSLELAREQYF.